These 26 T cell receptor beta chains were sequenced from one sample in a study. Using its own MiXCR run on the 5' RACE reads, TCRdb lists one record per CDR3 protein. This table has around 44,000 distinct CDR3 sequences, around 28% appearing once. The sample comprised tumor-infiltrating memory CD4+ T cells sorted from the breast tumor. Stated subset: memory CD4+ T cells, CD4+CD45RO+CD25-. The receptors stem from a female donor with breast cancer.

This rearrangement joins TRBV4-2 to TRBJ2-6; a weak D match, TRBD2 (5 bases). V shed 6 bases and J shed 0 bases, with 18 bases lying between them. This CDR3 contains 18 residues. Per germline, CDR1 LGHNA and CDR2 YNFKEQ. CDR3 bases: TGTGCCAGCAGTTACCATAGCGACTCACGCTCTGGGGCCAACGTCCTGACTTTC. Protein: CASSYHSDSRSGANVLTF.

This clonotype was counted at least ten times. V is TRBV7-8 and J is TRBJ2-7; possible D gene TRBD1, 5 bases. This CDR3 has 13 amino acids. The germline V and J ends were trimmed by 5 bases and 4 bases, with 12 bases remaining between them. Germline CDR1 reads SGHVS; CDR2 reads FQNEAQ. The CDR3 region is CASSTRQRYEQYF. The CDR3, as DNA: TGTGCCAGCAGCACAAGACAGAGATACGAGCAGTACTTC.

This clonotype appeared many times. The chain joins TRBV7-3 to TRBJ1-6; D perhaps matches TRBD1 (5 bases). Trimming cost V 0 bases and J 6 bases, with 9 bases left between them. The CDR3 runs 15 residues. The germline V gene encodes CDR1 SGHTA and CDR2 FQGTGA. The chain's CDR3 is CASSLTGGSNSPLHF. The CDR3 coding sequence is TGTGCCAGCAGCTTAACGGGGGGTAGTAATTCACCCCTCCACTTT.

In its sample, this clonotype was seen many times. This rearrangement joins TRBV12-3 or TRBV12-4 to TRBJ1-2; weak D call: TRBD1 (5 bases). V was cut by 6 bases and J by 8 bases, with 13 bases left in between. The CDR3 runs 12 residues. DNA for the CDR3: TGTGCCAGCAGCACGGGACCCAGAGGCTACACCTTC. Translation: CASSTGPRGYTF.

This clonotype is medium-sized in the sample. The rearrangement joins TRBV21-1 to TRBJ2-7; the table calls TRBD2, which could not be checked here. TRBV21-1 is annotated as a pseudogene. This CDR3 has 18 amino acids. This chain's CDR3 is CASSKVRGLAESSYEQYF. For the CDR3, the DNA is TGTGCCAGCAGCAAAGTAAGGGGACTGGCGGAGAGCTCCTACGAGCAGTACTTC.

Note on this clonotype: This sequence may be a read error, since a much larger clone differs from it by one base. The gene calls are TRBV5-5 and TRBJ2-1, with unresolved D. Trimming pared 4 bases from V and 2 bases from J, leaving 13 bases between. The length of the CDR3 is 15 residues. Looked up from germline, CDR1 is SGHKS and CDR2 is YYEKEE (reference sequence). The CDR3 reads CASSVDLTPYNEQFF. The CDR3 DNA reads as TGTGCCAGCAGCGTGGACCTTACACCCTACAATGAGCAGTTCTTC.

The V and J genes are TRBV20-1 and TRBJ2-7, with D perhaps matching TRBD1 (6 bases). Germline CDR1 reads DFQATT; CDR2 reads SNEGSKA (reference sequence). Trimming pared 0 bases from V and 0 bases from J, leaving 9 bases between. The CDR3 length is 14 residues. As DNA, the CDR3 is TGCAGTGCTAGAGATACAGGGAGCTCCTACGAGCAGTACTTC. Translated, it gives CSARDTGSSYEQYF.

This sequence joins TRBV29-1 and TRBJ1-1, with D unresolved. Germline CDR1 reads SQVTM; CDR2 reads ANQGSEA. V was cut by 0 bases and J by 1 base, with 6 bases left in between. This CDR3 is built from 13 residues. CDR3 region: CSVEDPQNTEAFF. The CDR3 DNA reads as TGCAGCGTTGAAGATCCACAGAACACTGAAGCTTTCTTT.

This clonotype has a handful of counts. The gene calls are TRBV7-2 and TRBJ2-1; 12 nucleotides line up with TRBD2. CDR1 is SGHTA and CDR2 is FQGNSA in the germline V gene. The ends lost 0 bases at V and 8 bases at J; junction bases unmatched: 5. This CDR3 comprises 16 residues. CDR3 DNA: TGTGCCAGCAGCTTAGCCCCTAGCGGGAGGGTGTATGAGCAGTTCTTC. Translated, it gives CASSLAPSGRVYEQFF.

The rearrangement uses TRBV5-1 and TRBJ2-7; perhaps TRBD2 as D (6 bases). Trimming pared 0 bases from V and 3 bases from J, leaving 10 bases between. Germline CDR1 reads SGHRS; CDR2 reads YFSETQ. The length of the CDR3 is 14 residues. The CDR3 coding sequence is TGCGCCAGCAGCTTGGAAAGGGAGGTCTACGAGCAGTACTTC. As protein: CASSLEREVYEQYF.

The V and J genes are TRBV28 and TRBJ2-1, with D possibly being TRBD2 (6 bases). The germline V and J ends were trimmed by 6 bases and 3 bases, with 9 bases remaining between them. In germline, CDR1 is MDHEN, CDR2 SYDVKM. The CDR3 has 13 amino acids. This chain's CDR3 is CASSGGDYNEQFF. In nucleotides, the CDR3 is TGTGCCAGCAGCGGAGGGGACTACAATGAGCAGTTCTTC.

The chain is built from TRBV18 and TRBJ2-5; unclear D gene. Looked up from germline, CDR1 is KGHSH and CDR2 is LQKENI. Trimming pared 4 bases from V and 4 bases from J, leaving 10 bases between. The CDR3 is made up of 13 amino acids. In DNA form, the CDR3 reads TGTGCCAGCTCACGGGCGGATAGAGAGACCCAGTACTTC. Protein sequence: CASSRADRETQYF. Based on the CDR3 plus reference TRBV18 and TRBJ2-5, the full variable domain is NAGVMQNPRHLVRRRGQEARLRCSPMKGHSHVYWYRQLPEEGLKFMVYLQKENIIDESGMPKERFSAEFPKEGPSILRIQQVVRGDSAAYFCASSRADRETQYFGPGTRLLVL.

The gene calls are TRBV6-5 and TRBJ1-5; D might be TRBD1 (5 bases). Trimming shortened V by 8 bases and J by 3 bases, and 14 bases separated the two germline ends. The CDR3 is made up of 14 amino acids. Germline V gene data show CDR1 as MNHEY and CDR2 as SVGAGI. In DNA form, the CDR3 reads TGTGCCAGCCGTGCCGGGGACCCCAATCAGCCCCAGCATTTT. Protein product: CASRAGDPNQPQHF.

This clonotype was seen at least ten times. The chain joins TRBV5-1 to TRBJ1-2, with a tentative D call TRBD1 (5 bases). Trimming shortened V by 0 bases and J by 3 bases, and 12 bases separated the two germline ends. Germline V gives CDR1 SGHRS, CDR2 YFSETQ. The length of the CDR3 is 15 residues. CDR3 amino acids: CASSLDGRADYGYTF. The CDR3 DNA follows: TGCGCCAGCAGCTTGGATGGCAGGGCGGACTATGGCTACACCTTC. The full variable domain, completed using reference TRBV5-1 and TRBJ1-2, is KAGVTQTPRYLIKTRGQQVTLSCSPISGHRSVSWYQQTPGQGLQFLFEYFSETQRNKGNFPGRFSGRQFSNSRSEMNVSTLELGDSALYLCASSLDGRADYGYTFGSGTRLTVV.

The chain has TRBV7-3 and TRBJ2-1; TRBD2 matches 15 bases. Trimming cost V 5 bases and J 4 bases; bases outside gene matches: 6. Germline assignment: CDR1 SGHTA and CDR2 FQGTGA. The length of the CDR3 is 17 residues. For the CDR3, the DNA is TGTGCCAGCAGCCCCGGACTAGCGGGAGGGAAGTACAATGAGCAGTTCTTC. The encoded protein is CASSPGLAGGKYNEQFF.

The V and J genes are TRBV7-3 and TRBJ2-1, with 10 bases lining up with TRBD2. This CDR3 has 15 residues. CDR1 is SGHTA, CDR2 FQGTGA, per germline. With 5 bases clipped from V and 6 bases from J, the junction kept 7 bases outside the gene matches. The CDR3 is CASSPRLAGLNEQFF. The CDR3 DNA is TGTGCCAGCAGCCCTAGACTAGCGGGTCTCAATGAGCAGTTCTTC.

This CDR3 reads CAISELGVSYNEQFF. CDR3 coding DNA: TGTGCCATCAGTGAGTTGGGGGTATCCTACAATGAGCAGTTCTTC. The rearrangement uses TRBV10-3 and TRBJ2-1; D may correspond to TRBD1 or TRBD2 (5 bases each). The ends were cut back, 1 base at V and 1 base at J, with 8 bases in the middle. In germline, CDR1 is ENHRY, CDR2 SYGVKD. The CDR3 consists of 15 residues.

Notes on this clonotype: A read error may explain this, as a much larger clone is one base away. The J gene is TRBJ2-7, the V gene TRBV4-1; the match to TRBD1 covers 8 bases. V was pared by 8 bases and J by 1 base, with 4 bases of the junction left unmatched. In germline, CDR1 is MGHRA, CDR2 YSYEKL. The CDR3 length is 13 residues. For the CDR3, the DNA is TGCGCCAGCGCCCACAGGGGGTCCTACGAGCAGTACTTC. It specifies CASAHRGSYEQYF.

The rearrangement joins TRBV5-5 to TRBJ2-7; D is ambiguous. CDR1 and CDR2 (germline): SGHKS, YYEKEE (reference sequence). The CDR3 loop spans 15 amino acids. V shed 0 bases and J shed 2 bases, with 12 bases lying between them. CDR3 sequence: CASSLAVVATYEQYF. CDR3 sequence (DNA): TGTGCCAGCAGCTTGGCCGTGGTAGCTACCTACGAGCAGTACTTC.

This clonotype came up a few times. This rearrangement joins TRBV4-2 to TRBJ2-7, with D unresolved. Germline assignment: CDR1 LGHNA and CDR2 YNFKEQ. There are 14 residues in the CDR3. V was pared by 0 bases and J by 3 bases, with 9 bases between. The CDR3 loop reads CASSQETEVYEQYF. DNA of the CDR3: TGTGCCAGCAGCCAAGAAACAGAAGTCTACGAGCAGTACTTC.

This clonotype has at least ten counts. The chain joins TRBV20-1 to TRBJ1-6, with TRBD1 matching 7 bases. This CDR3 is 15 amino acids long. The junction had 10 bases not matched to a gene; V was cut back by 0 bases and J by 11 bases. Germline lookup yields CDR1 DFQATT and CDR2 SNEGSKA (reference sequence). Here the CDR3 DNA reads TGCAGTGCTAGAGATGGACAGGTGGACCCTCCACCCCTCCACTTT. It is translated as CSARDGQVDPPPLHF.

This clonotype is a singleton in its sample. A much larger clone lies a single base off, so this may be a read error. This chain joins TRBV30 and TRBJ1-1; D call uncertain. Germline V lookup: CDR1 GTSNPN, CDR2 SVGIG (reference sequence). The CDR3 spans 11 residues. CDR3 residues: CAWSENTEAYF. In nucleotides, the CDR3 is TGTGCCTGGAGCGAGAACACTGAAGCTTACTTT.

The V call is TRBV28, the J call TRBJ1-5, with 9 bases that match TRBD1. In germline, CDR1 is MDHEN, CDR2 SYDVKM. J was trimmed by 7 bases and V by 5 bases; bases with no gene match: 24. This CDR3 region has 20 residues. CDR3 nucleotide sequence: TGTGCCAGCAGTCGAGGGATTCTACAGGGGGCTATGATAAGAGGACAGCCCCAGCATTTT. Its translation: CASSRGILQGAMIRGQPQHF.

This clonotype was observed many times. V gene TRBV4-1 combines with J gene TRBJ2-1; no reliable D call. With 0 bases removed from V and 0 bases from J, the gap between germline ends came to 21 bases. The CDR3 totals 20 residues. Per the germline V gene, CDR1 is MGHRA and CDR2 is YSYEKL. The CDR3 is CASSQDYSDTRLSSYNEQFF. The CDR3 DNA reads as TGCGCCAGCAGCCAAGATTATTCTGACACCCGCTTGAGCTCCTACAATGAGCAGTTCTTC.

This clonotype was observed many times. The chain joins TRBV3-1 to TRBJ2-3; 13 bases are a match to TRBD2. The CDR3 has 14 amino acids. CDR1 LGHDT and CDR2 YNNKEL come from the germline V gene (reference sequence). V gave up 6 bases and J gave up 5 bases; unmatched junction bases: 2. As DNA, the CDR3 is TGTGCCAGCAGAGGACTAGCGGGAGAAGATACGCAGTATTTT. As protein: CASRGLAGEDTQYF.

The rearrangement links TRBV24-1 to TRBJ2-5, with 10 nucleotides matching TRBD1. The CDR3 has 15 amino acids. V dropped 4 bases and J dropped 4; count of bases not matched to a gene: 5. The germline gives CDR1 KGHDR, CDR2 SFDVKD. The CDR3 DNA reads as TGTGCCACCAGTGACCCAGGGACAGGGGCAGAGACCCAGTACTTC. Residues: CATSDPGTGAETQYF.